This T cell receptor (beta chain) was profiled in a study of blood T cell repertoires in COVID-19. Assay used: immunoSEQ multiplex PCR; TCRdb lists only in-frame clones, some missing. The sample contains some 180,000 clones, 85% to 90% of which appear only once. The CDR3 is 16 amino acids. Trimming at V came to 3 bases and at J to 2 bases, leaving 6 bases not matched to a gene. From germline, CDR1 is KGHDR and CDR2 SFDVKD. The sample taken for sequencing was peripheral blood. The chain carries TRBV24-1 and TRBJ2-3; 8 bases line up with TRBD2. The TCR originated in a man between 50 and 59 years old with acute or convalescent COVID-19. CDR3 loop: CATSDDREGLTDTQYF. The CDR3 bases are TGTGCCACCAGTGATGACCGGGAGGGCCTCACAGATACGCAGTATTTT.